This TCR beta chain was documented in a study of CXCR3-negative and CXCR3-positive naive CD8 T cells. Study-level results: Naive subsets were similarly diverse, while memory CD8+ repertoires were much less diverse. Naive cells that were CXCR3-negative or CXCR3-positive used TRBV-TRBJ genes alike, while memory cells diverged. TRB CDR3s of CXCR3-positive naive cells were more hydrophobic than those of CXCR3-negative naive cells. The level of CXCR3 expression partially decreased after cryopreservation; the majority of assays used fresh PBMCs.

Comment on this clonotype: Its target is not known.

In preparing the TRB cDNA libraries, 5' RACE with UMI labels was used. TCRdb reanalyzed the 5' RACE reads and collapses them to one entry per CDR3 protein, without DNA. Recorded for this sample: around 130,000 distinct CDR3 sequences. Sequencing input: naive CXCR3+ CD8+ T cells from blood. Documented subset: CD45RO-CCR7+CD27+CD95- naive CD8+ T cells expressing CXCR3 (TNR3+). This receptor was obtained from a human donor in good health. Some clones in this sample may be carry-over from other donors' samples.

Here the CDR3 reads CASSSPGGASYEQYF. The V and J genes are TRBV7-9 and TRBJ2-7. CDR1 is SEHNR and CDR2 is FQNEAQ in the germline V gene (reference sequence). CDR3 length: 15 amino acids.